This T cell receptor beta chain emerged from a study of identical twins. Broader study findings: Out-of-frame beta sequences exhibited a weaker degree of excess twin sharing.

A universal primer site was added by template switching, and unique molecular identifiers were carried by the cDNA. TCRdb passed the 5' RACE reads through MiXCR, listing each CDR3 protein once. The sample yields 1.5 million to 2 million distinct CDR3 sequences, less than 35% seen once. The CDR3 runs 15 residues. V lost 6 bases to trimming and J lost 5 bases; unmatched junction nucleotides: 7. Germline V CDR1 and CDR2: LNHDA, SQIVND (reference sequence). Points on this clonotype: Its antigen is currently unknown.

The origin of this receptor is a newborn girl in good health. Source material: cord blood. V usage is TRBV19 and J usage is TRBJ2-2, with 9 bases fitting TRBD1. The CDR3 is CASRRGQGRTGELFF. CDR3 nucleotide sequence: TGTGCCAGTAGGAGAGGACAGGGGCGAACCGGGGAGCTGTTTTTT.